The clone carrying this T cell receptor (beta chain) came up a few times. The antigen remains unidentified. This sample stems from a study of shared clonotypes between healthy human individuals. Overall study context: Serving as donors were a couple of women and three men, whose ages spanned 18 to 49. Three CD4 naive, three CD4 memory, two CD8 naive and one CD8 memory plate were used per donor.

Repertoires were generated with immunoSEQ multiplex PCR, while TCRdb's copy carries only in-frame clones and drops some. The sample has roughly 2,000,000 clones, about 95% seen once. Study findings and constraints: Donor clonotype sharing was expected to depend on sequencing depth.

The CDR3 loop spans 13 amino acids. Per germline, CDR1 WNHNN and CDR2 SYGVQD (reference sequence). The J segment lost 1 base and the V segment lost 8 bases, leaving 1 base of the junction unmatched. CD45RO-negative CD8 cells positively selected for CCR7 made up the naive population, which excluded terminally differentiated effector memory CD45RA+ cells. The J gene is TRBJ2-2, the V gene TRBV10-1, with 7 bases matching TRBD1. Specimen: naive CD8+ T cells sorted from blood. This sequence was found in a man between 18 and 29 years old in good health. The CDR3 DNA reads as TGCGCCAGCGGACAGGTGAACACCGGGGAGCTGTTTTTT. Translated, it gives CASGQVNTGELFF.